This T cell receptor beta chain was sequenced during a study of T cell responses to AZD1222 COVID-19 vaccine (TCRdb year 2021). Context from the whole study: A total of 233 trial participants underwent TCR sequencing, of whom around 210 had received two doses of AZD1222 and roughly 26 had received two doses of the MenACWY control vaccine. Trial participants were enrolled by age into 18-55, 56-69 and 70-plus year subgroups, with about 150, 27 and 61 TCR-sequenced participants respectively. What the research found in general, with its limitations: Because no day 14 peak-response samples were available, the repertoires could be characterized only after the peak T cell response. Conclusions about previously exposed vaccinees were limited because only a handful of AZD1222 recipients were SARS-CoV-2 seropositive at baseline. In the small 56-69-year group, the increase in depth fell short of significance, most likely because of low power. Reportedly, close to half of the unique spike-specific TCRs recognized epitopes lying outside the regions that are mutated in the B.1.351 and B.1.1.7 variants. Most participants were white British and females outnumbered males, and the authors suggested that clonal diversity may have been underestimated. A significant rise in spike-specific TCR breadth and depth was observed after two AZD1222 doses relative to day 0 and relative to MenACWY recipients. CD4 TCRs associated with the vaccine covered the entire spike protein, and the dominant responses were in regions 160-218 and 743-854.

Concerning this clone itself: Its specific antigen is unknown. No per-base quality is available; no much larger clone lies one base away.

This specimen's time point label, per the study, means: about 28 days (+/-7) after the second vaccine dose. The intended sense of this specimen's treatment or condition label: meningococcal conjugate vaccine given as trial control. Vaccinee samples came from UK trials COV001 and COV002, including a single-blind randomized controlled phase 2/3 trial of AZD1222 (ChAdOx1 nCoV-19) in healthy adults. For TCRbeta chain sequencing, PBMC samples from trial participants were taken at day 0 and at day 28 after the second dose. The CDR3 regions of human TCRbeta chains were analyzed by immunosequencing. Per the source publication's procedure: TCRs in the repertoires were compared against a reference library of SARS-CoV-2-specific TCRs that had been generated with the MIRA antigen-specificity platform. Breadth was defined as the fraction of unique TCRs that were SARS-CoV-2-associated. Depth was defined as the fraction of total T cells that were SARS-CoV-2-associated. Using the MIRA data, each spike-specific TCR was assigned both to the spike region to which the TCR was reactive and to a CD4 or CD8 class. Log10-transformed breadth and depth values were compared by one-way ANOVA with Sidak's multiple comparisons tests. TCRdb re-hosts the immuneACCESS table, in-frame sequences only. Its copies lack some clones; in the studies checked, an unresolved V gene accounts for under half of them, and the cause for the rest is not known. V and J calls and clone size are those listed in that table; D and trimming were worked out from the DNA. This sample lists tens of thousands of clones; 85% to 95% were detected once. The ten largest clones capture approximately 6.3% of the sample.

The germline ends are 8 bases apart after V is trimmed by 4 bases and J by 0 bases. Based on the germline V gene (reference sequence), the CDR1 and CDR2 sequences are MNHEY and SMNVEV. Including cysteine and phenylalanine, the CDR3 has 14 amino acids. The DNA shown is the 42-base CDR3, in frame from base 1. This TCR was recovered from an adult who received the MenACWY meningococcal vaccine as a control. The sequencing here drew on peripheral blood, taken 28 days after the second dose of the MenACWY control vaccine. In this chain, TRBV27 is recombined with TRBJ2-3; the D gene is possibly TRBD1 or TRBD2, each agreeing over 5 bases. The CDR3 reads CASSSRDSTDTQYF. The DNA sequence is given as TGTGCCAGCAGTTCCAGGGACAGCACAGATACGCAGTATTTT.